Listed below are T cell receptor beta chains from one sample, sequenced in a study of CD8 T cells in Susac syndrome. TCRdb re-analysed the immunoSEQ multiplex PCR reads in MiXCR, keeping a single row per CDR3 protein. Counted here are 160,000 or so distinct CDR3 sequences, about 94% occurring once; the ten biggest clones make up roughly 0.2%. What was sequenced was CD8+ T cells from PBMCs. These receptors were obtained from a human donor with multiple sclerosis. Both conserved end residues are part of each CDR3. The D gene is left open where the match is weak.

d_call: TRBD1; j_call: TRBJ2-5; v_call: TRBV27; cdr3_length: 14; cdr3_aa: CASSSTGVRETQYF; cdr3_nt: TGTGCCAGCAGCTCAACAGGGGTCCGGGAGACCCAGTACTTC
d_call: -; j_call: TRBJ1-3; v_call: TRBV30; cdr3_length: 17; cdr3_aa: CAWSDGDPEASGNTIYF; cdr3_nt: TGTGCCTGGAGTGACGGAGATCCAGAAGCCTCTGGAAACACCATATATTTT
d_call: TRBD2; j_call: TRBJ2-1; v_call: TRBV12-3/TRBV12-4; cdr3_length: 11; cdr3_aa: CATSGGAQQFF; cdr3_nt: TGTGCCACTAGCGGGGGGGCCCAGCAGTTCTTC
d_call: -; j_call: TRBJ2-7; v_call: TRBV29-1; cdr3_length: 14; cdr3_aa: CSVEGPGEPYEQYF; cdr3_nt: TGCAGCGTTGAAGGGCCAGGGGAACCCTACGAGCAGTACTTC
d_call: -; j_call: TRBJ1-6; v_call: TRBV19; cdr3_length: 13; cdr3_aa: CASSWTVNSPLHF; cdr3_nt: TGTGCCAGTAGTTGGACGGTGAACTCGCCCCTCCACTTT
d_call: -; j_call: TRBJ2-7; v_call: TRBV12-3/TRBV12-4; cdr3_length: 13; cdr3_aa: CASSSKSSYEQYF; cdr3_nt: TGTGCCAGCAGTTCAAAGAGCTCCTACGAGCAGTACTTC
d_call: -; j_call: TRBJ1-2; v_call: TRBV7-9; cdr3_length: 12; cdr3_aa: CASSTQGKAVTF; cdr3_nt: TGTGCCAGCAGCACACAGGGAAAGGCTGTCACCTTC
d_call: -; j_call: TRBJ1-2; v_call: TRBV6-5; cdr3_length: 13; cdr3_aa: CASKPQAPYGYTF; cdr3_nt: TGTGCCAGCAAGCCCCAGGCCCCCTATGGCTACACCTTC
d_call: -; j_call: TRBJ1-2; v_call: TRBV29-1; cdr3_length: 12; cdr3_aa: CSAQGRSYGYTF; cdr3_nt: TGCAGCGCCCAGGGTCGGAGCTATGGCTACACCTTC
d_call: TRBD2; j_call: TRBJ2-7; v_call: TRBV4-3; cdr3_length: 15; cdr3_aa: CASSQDGGGPYEQYF; cdr3_nt: TGCGCCAGCAGCCAAGATGGGGGGGGACCCTACGAGCAGTACTTC
d_call: -; j_call: TRBJ1-4; v_call: TRBV7-9; cdr3_length: 14; cdr3_aa: CASRGTTTNEKLFF; cdr3_nt: TGTGCCAGCCGGGGAACCACAACTAATGAAAAACTGTTTTTT
d_call: -; j_call: TRBJ1-2; v_call: TRBV29-1; cdr3_length: 11; cdr3_aa: CSVPDSYGYTF; cdr3_nt: TGCAGCGTTCCGGACAGCTATGGCTACACCTTC
d_call: TRBD1; j_call: TRBJ2-3; v_call: TRBV29-1; cdr3_length: 15; cdr3_aa: CSVEAGGVAADTQYF; cdr3_nt: TGCAGCGTTGAAGCAGGGGGCGTTGCGGCAGATACGCAGTATTTT
d_call: -; j_call: TRBJ1-2; v_call: TRBV27; cdr3_length: 15; cdr3_aa: CASSSRDFGGDGYTF; cdr3_nt: TGTGCCAGCAGTTCCCGGGACTTTGGAGGGGATGGCTACACCTTC